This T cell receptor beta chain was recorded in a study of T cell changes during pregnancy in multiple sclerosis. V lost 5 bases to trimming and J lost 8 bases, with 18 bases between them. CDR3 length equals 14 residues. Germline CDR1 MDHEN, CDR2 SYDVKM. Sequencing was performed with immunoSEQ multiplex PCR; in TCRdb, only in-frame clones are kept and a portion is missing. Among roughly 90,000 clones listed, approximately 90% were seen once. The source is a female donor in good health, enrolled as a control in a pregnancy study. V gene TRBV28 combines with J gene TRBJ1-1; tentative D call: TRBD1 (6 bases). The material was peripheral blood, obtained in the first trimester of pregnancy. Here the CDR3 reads CASSRGGRRMEAFF. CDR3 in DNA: TGTGCCAGCAGTAGGGGGGGGAGGCGGATGGAAGCTTTCTTT.